The next 15 T cell receptor beta chains were all read from a single sample in a study of blood T cell repertoires in COVID-19 (dated by TCRdb to 2019 to 2021). The method behind the library was the immunoSEQ multiplex PCR assay. TCRdb re-hosts the immuneACCESS table, in-frame sequences only. Its copies lack some clones; in the studies checked, an unresolved V gene accounts for under half of them, and the cause for the rest is not known. The sample table lists around 30,000 clones, about 92% of them with a count of one. The ten largest account for about 21% of the sample. Source material: peripheral blood. These receptors all come from a man older than 75 with acute or convalescent COVID-19.

This clone was seen once. The genes are TRBV15 and TRBJ1-1; D is uncertain. Trimming removed 5 bases from V and 2 bases from J, with 21 bases in between. From germline, CDR1 is LNHNV and CDR2 YYDKDF (reference sequence). The CDR3 runs 17 residues. As DNA, the CDR3 is TGTGCCACCAGCGAGGGAGAGATAAGGTCGGTCAACACTGAAGCTTTCTTT. Its translation is CATSEGEIRSVNTEAFF. Together with reference TRBV15 and TRBJ1-1, the CDR3 gives the full variable domain: DAMVIQNPRYQVTQFGKPVTLSCSQTLNHNVMYWYQQKSSQAPKLLFHYYDKDFNNEADTPDNFQSRRPNTSFCFLDIRSPGLGDTAMYLCATSEGEIRSVNTEAFFGQGTRLTVV.

The chain uses TRBV6-5 and TRBJ1-5; D is uncertain. V was pared by 5 bases and J by 1 base, with 9 bases between. This CDR3 spans 14 amino acids. Per germline, CDR1 MNHEY and CDR2 SVGAGI. CDR3 nucleotides: TGTGCCAGCAGTCGCCAGTTGAGCAATCAGCCCCAGCATTTT. This translates into CASSRQLSNQPQHF.

The rearrangement joins TRBV9 to TRBJ1-4; 11 bases align to TRBD1. V shed 4 bases, J shed 0 bases, and the junction held 2 bases outside the gene matches. Germline CDR1 SGDLS, CDR2 YYNGEE. The CDR3 consists of 16 residues. Here the CDR3 reads CASSTGQGATNEKLFF. The CDR3 DNA sequence: TGTGCCAGCAGCACGGGACAGGGGGCAACTAATGAAAAACTGTTTTTT.

V gene TRBV11-2 combines with J gene TRBJ2-1; TRBD2 might be the D (5 bases). The CDR3 totals 12 residues. Trimming removed 4 bases from V and 10 bases from J, with 11 bases in between. Germline V gene sequence: CDR1 SGHAT, CDR2 FQNNGV. The CDR3 loop is CASSSLPGEQFF. CDR3 nucleotide sequence: TGTGCCAGCAGCTCCCTCCCGGGGGAGCAGTTCTTC.

The V and J genes are TRBV7-2 and TRBJ2-6, with 7 nucleotides matching TRBD1. The V and J ends lost 6 bases and 2 bases, in that order; junction bases with no gene match: 1. Germline V CDR1 and CDR2: SGHTA, FQGNSA. The CDR3 has 14 residues. The CDR3 is CASRTGPGANVLTF. CDR3 in DNA: TGTGCCAGCAGGACAGGGCCTGGGGCCAACGTCCTGACTTTC.

This clone was seen once. This chain joins TRBV9 and TRBJ2-3; D is possibly TRBD2 (5 bases). The V end was cut by 2 bases, the J end by 4 bases, with 14 bases between. Germline CDR1 SGDLS, CDR2 YYNGEE. The CDR3 length is 15 residues. This CDR3 reads CASSVGGLRSDTQYF. CDR3 nucleotides: TGTGCCAGCAGCGTGGGCGGGCTAAGGTCAGATACGCAGTATTTT.

The genes are TRBV28 and TRBJ1-2; TRBD1 matches 9 bases. The CDR3 covers 12 residues. With 6 bases clipped from V and 5 bases from J, the junction kept 1 base outside the gene matches. Germline CDR1 reads MDHEN; CDR2 reads SYDVKM. For the CDR3, the DNA is TGTGCCAGCAGGACAGGGGGATATGGCTACACCTTC. Protein sequence: CASRTGGYGYTF.

The rearrangement uses TRBV6-5 and TRBJ1-4; weak D call: TRBD1 (5 bases). The CDR3 has 15 residues. The germline V and J ends were trimmed by 5 bases and 4 bases, with 14 bases remaining between them. The V gene's germline CDR1 is MNHEY and CDR2 SVGAGI. In nucleotides, the CDR3 is TGTGCCAGCAGTAGCTCAGGGCAGTTTAATGAAAAACTGTTTTTT. It specifies CASSSSGQFNEKLFF.

This chain connects TRBV7-3 to TRBJ1-5; D might be TRBD1 (6 bases). CDR1 SGHTA and CDR2 FQGTGA come from the germline V gene. This CDR3 is built from 13 residues. Between the trimmed V and J ends, which lost 2 bases and 4 bases, there was a span of 6 bases. CDR3 in DNA: TGTGCCAGCAGCTTAGGGACAAATCAGCCCCAGCATTTT. This sequence encodes CASSLGTNQPQHF.

The chain employs TRBV7-9 and TRBJ2-2, with D possibly being TRBD1 (8 bases). Per germline, CDR1 SEHNR and CDR2 FQNEAQ (reference sequence). V was trimmed by 5 bases and J by 1 base, leaving 14 bases between them. The CDR3 has 16 amino acids. This chain's CDR3 is CASSTNRGGNTGELFF. As DNA, the CDR3 is TGTGCCAGCAGCACCAACAGGGGGGGGAACACCGGGGAGCTGTTTTTT.

This clone was seen once. This sequence joins TRBV10-2 and TRBJ1-1; TRBD1 might be the D (6 bases). Germline-derived CDR1 and CDR2 are WSHSY and SAAADI. The CDR3 has 13 residues. V was pared by 7 bases and J by 5 bases, with 14 bases between. CDR3 sequence: CASILQGGTEAFF. The DNA of the CDR3 is TGCGCCAGCATCCTACAGGGAGGGACTGAAGCTTTCTTT.

The genes are TRBV6-4 and TRBJ1-2, with a tentative D call TRBD1 (6 bases). The V gene's germline CDR1 is MRHNA and CDR2 SNTAGT. The CDR3 loop spans 13 amino acids. V was pared by 6 bases and J by 8 bases, with 16 bases between. The CDR3 region has the DNA TGTGCCAGCAGCGTAACAGGGACTAACGGCTACACCTTC. Translating gives CASSVTGTNGYTF.

J is TRBJ1-4 and V is TRBV28, with TRBD1 matching 7 bases. The CDR3 contains 15 residues. V shed 5 bases, J shed 5 bases, and the junction held 8 bases outside the gene matches. Germline V gene lookup returns CDR1 MDHEN and CDR2 SYDVKM. The CDR3 protein is CASSPPGGVNEKLFF. The CDR3 nucleotides are TGTGCCAGCAGTCCCCCAGGGGGAGTGAATGAAAAACTGTTTTTT.

This chain connects TRBV4-1 to TRBJ2-7; no reliable D call. This CDR3 has 15 amino acids. With 0 bases removed from V and 2 bases from J, the gap between germline ends came to 11 bases. Germline V gene data show CDR1 as MGHRA and CDR2 as YSYEKL. CDR3 region: CASSQDPARPYEQYF. The CDR3 DNA reads TGCGCCAGCAGCCAAGATCCAGCTAGACCCTACGAGCAGTACTTC.

The chain uses TRBV5-1 and TRBJ1-5; D is possibly TRBD1 (6 bases). CDR1 is SGHRS, CDR2 YFSETQ, per germline. Trimming took off 2 bases at V and 7 bases at J, with 13 bases between the two ends. The CDR3 has 14 amino acids. The CDR3 is CASSLTGREQPQHF. In nucleotides, the CDR3 is TGCGCCAGCAGCTTAACAGGGAGGGAACAGCCCCAGCATTTT. Using reference TRBV5-1 and TRBJ1-5 for the parts outside the CDR3, the full variable domain is KAGVTQTPRYLIKTRGQQVTLSCSPISGHRSVSWYQQTPGQGLQFLFEYFSETQRNKGNFPGRFSGRQFSNSRSEMNVSTLELGDSALYLCASSLTGREQPQHFGDGTRLSIL.